The sequence of this TCR beta chain was determined in a study of T cell responses to AZD1222 COVID-19 vaccine. Second doses were pooled across both intervals (about 4 or about 12 weeks). Method: immunoSEQ multiplex PCR; TCRdb's copy keeps in-frame clones and lacks some. Of about 120,000 clones in the sample, 88% were seen once. This CDR3 is built from 16 residues. Trimming took 4 bases from V and 4 from J; bases not matched to a gene: 11. CDR1 and CDR2 from the germline V gene are ENHRY and SYGVKD. Remarks on this clone: No antigen is known for it.

Overall study results and limits: Nearly half of spike-specific TCRs reportedly go after variant regions that carry no mutations.

The source material was peripheral blood, sampled 28 days after the second AZD1222 dose. The sequence was obtained from an adult who received the AZD1222 COVID-19 vaccine. The rearrangement joins TRBV10-3 to TRBJ2-7; 9 nucleotides match TRBD2. CDR3 nucleotide sequence: TGTGCCATCAGTGGGTTAGCGGGAGCGAACCTATACGAGCAGTACTTC. Translated, it gives CAISGLAGANLYEQYF.